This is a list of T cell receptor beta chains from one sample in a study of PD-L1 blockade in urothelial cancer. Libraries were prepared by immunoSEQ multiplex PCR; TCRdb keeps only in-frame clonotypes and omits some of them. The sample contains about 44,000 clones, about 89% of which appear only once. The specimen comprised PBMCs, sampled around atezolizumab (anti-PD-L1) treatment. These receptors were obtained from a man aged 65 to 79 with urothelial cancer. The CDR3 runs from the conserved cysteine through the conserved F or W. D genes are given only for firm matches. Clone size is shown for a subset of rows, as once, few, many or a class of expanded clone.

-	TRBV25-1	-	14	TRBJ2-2	TGTGCCAGCACCGGGTTCGCGAACACCGGGGAGCTGTTTTTT	CASTGFANTGELFF
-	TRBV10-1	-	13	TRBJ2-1	TGCGCCAGCAGTGAGGGGACTTACAATGAGCAGTTCTTC	CASSEGTYNEQFF
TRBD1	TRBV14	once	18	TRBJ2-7	TGTGCCAGCAGCCAAGATATGGACAGGGGGCGTTTAATAAACGAGCAGTACTTC	CASSQDMDRGRLINEQYF
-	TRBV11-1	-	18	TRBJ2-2	TGTGCCAGCAGCTCCGGAGACCGGTCCTTTAGGAACACCGGGGAGCTGTTTTTT	CASSSGDRSFRNTGELFF
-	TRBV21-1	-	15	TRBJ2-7	TGTGCCAGCCCCAGCAAGCGGGAGCGCACCTACGAGCAGTACTTC	CASPSKRERTYEQYF
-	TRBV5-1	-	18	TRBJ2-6	TGCGCCAGCAGCCCGATTGGGGCAGAACGCTCTGGGGCCAACGTCCTGACTTTC	CASSPIGAERSGANVLTF
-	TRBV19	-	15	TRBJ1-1	TGTGCCAGTAGTCCCGGACAGTCTAGTAACACTGAAGCTTTCTTT	CASSPGQSSNTEAFF
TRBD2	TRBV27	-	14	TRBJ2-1	TGTGCCAGCAGTCCGCATCTAGCGGGAGATGAGCAGTTCTTC	CASSPHLAGDEQFF
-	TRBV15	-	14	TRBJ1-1	TGTGCCACCAGTGTGTCCGCCGGGAACACTGAAGCTTTCTTT	CATSVSAGNTEAFF
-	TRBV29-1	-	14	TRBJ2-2	TGCAGCGTCCGCCCCGGAGGGGACACCGGGGAGCTGTTTTTT	CSVRPGGDTGELFF
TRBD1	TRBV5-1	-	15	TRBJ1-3	TGCGCCAGCGGATGGGACAGTTCCTCTGGAAACACCATATATTTT	CASGWDSSSGNTIYF
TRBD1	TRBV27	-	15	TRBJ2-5	TGTGCCAGTAAGGCGGACAGGGTCAATGGTGAGACCCAGTACTTC	CASKADRVNGETQYF
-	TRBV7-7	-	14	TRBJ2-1	TGTGCCAGCAGCTTAGCGCCCGGGTATGGGGAGCAGTTCTTC	CASSLAPGYGEQFF
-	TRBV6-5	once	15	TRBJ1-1	TGTGCCAGCAGGCGCCCAGGACATTCGAACACTGAAGCTTTCTTT	CASRRPGHSNTEAFF
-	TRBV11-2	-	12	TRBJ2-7	TGTGCCAGCAGCTTAATGGTAGCAGAGCAGTACTTC	CASSLMVAEQYF
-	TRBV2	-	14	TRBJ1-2	TGTGCCAGCAACGTTGATCCAGGGATCGGCGGCTACACCTTC	CASNVDPGIGGYTF
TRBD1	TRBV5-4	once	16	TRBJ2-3	TGTGCCAGCAGCTTTCCGGGACAGAGACCGACAGATACGCAGTATTTT	CASSFPGQRPTDTQYF
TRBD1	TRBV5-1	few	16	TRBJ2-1	TGCGCCAGCAGCTGGGGGAGACAGGGGCCCTACAATGAGCAGTTCTTC	CASSWGRQGPYNEQFF
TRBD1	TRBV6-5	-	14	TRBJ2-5	TGTGCCAGCAGTCGCGGGACAGGACAAGAGACCCAGTACTTC	CASSRGTGQETQYF
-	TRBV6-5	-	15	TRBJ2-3	TGTGCCAGCAGCGAGAGAAACAGAGCCACAGATACGCAGTATTTT	CASSERNRATDTQYF
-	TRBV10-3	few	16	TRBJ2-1	TGTGCCATCAGTGAGTCGGGCGCTAGACTATACAATGAGCAGTTCTTC	CAISESGARLYNEQFF
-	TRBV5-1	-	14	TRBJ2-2	TGCGCCAGCAGCTTGGAACTAGCCAGCGGGGAGCTGTTTTTT	CASSLELASGELFF
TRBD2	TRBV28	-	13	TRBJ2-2	TGTGCCAGCCAGCGGGAGAGCACCGGGGAGCTGTTTTTT	CASQRESTGELFF
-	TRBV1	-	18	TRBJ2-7	TGCACCAGCAGCCAAGATGATGGGACTAGCGGTGCGAAATACGAGCAGTACTTC	CTSSQDDGTSGAKYEQYF
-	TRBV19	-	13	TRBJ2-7	TGTGCCAGTAGTATGGTGCGGGGCTACGAGCAGTACTTC	CASSMVRGYEQYF
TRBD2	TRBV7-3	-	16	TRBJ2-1	TGTGCCAGCAGCAGGGAGACTAGCGGGAGATCTAGTGAGCAGTTCTTC	CASSRETSGRSSEQFF
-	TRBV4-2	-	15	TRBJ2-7	TGTGCCAGCAGCCAAGATTACGGGAGCTCCTACGAGCAGTACTTC	CASSQDYGSSYEQYF
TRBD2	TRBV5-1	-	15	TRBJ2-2	TGCGCCAGCAGCTTGAAGCGGGAGAACACCGGGGAGCTGTTTTTT	CASSLKRENTGELFF
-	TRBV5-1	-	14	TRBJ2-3	TGCGCCAGCAGCTTGGGGGCTGGCACAGATACGCAGTATTTT	CASSLGAGTDTQYF
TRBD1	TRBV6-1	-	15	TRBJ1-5	TGTGCCAGCAGTGAAGGGACAGGGGGCTATCAGCCCCAGCATTTT	CASSEGTGGYQPQHF
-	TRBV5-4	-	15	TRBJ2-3	TGTGCCAGCAGCTTGCCCTTCCGGGGCACAGATACGCAGTATTTT	CASSLPFRGTDTQYF
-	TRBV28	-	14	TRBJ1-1	TGTGCCAGCAGTTTGTTTGGGGAGAGGTCTGAAGCTTTCTTT	CASSLFGERSEAFF
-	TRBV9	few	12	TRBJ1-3	TGTGCCAGCAGCTCACAGGGAAACACCATATATTTT	CASSSQGNTIYF
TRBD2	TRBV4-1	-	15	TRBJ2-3	TGCGCCAGCAGCCAAGAACTAGCGGGATCCTATACGCAGTATTTT	CASSQELAGSYTQYF